These 24 T cell receptor beta chains came from one sample sequenced in a study of cytomegalovirus exposure and HLA in healthy donors. The PCR was carried out with 60 Vbeta primers and 13 Jbeta primers. Produced via immunoSEQ multiplex PCR; TCRdb's table is partial and in-frame only. This table has roughly 190,000 clones, 9.5% appearing once. The sequenced material came from PBMCs. All receptors derive from a woman aged 30 to 39 in good health and CMV-seropositive.

The V call is TRBV4-2, the J call TRBJ2-1; the match to TRBD2 covers 7 bases. The CDR3 is 16 residues long. After removal of 0 bases from V and 5 bases from J, the junction contained 7 bases not matched to a gene. The germline gives CDR1 LGHNA, CDR2 YNFKEQ. CDR3 sequence: CASSQEGGSENNEQFF. The DNA for the CDR3 is TGTGCCAGCAGCCAAGAGGGGGGGAGCGAGAACAATGAGCAGTTCTTC.

This clone was observed a handful of times. The chain couples TRBV11-2 to TRBJ2-7, with 14 bases aligning to TRBD2. The CDR3 extends over 15 amino acids. V was pared by 6 bases and J by 9 bases, with 10 bases of the junction left unmatched. From germline, CDR1 is SGHAT and CDR2 FQNNGV. CDR3 protein: CASRAGLAGVFWQYF. The CDR3 DNA is TGTGCCAGCAGGGCGGGACTAGCGGGAGTCTTTTGGCAGTACTTC.

The chain joins TRBV9 to TRBJ2-2, with D possibly matching TRBD2 (6 bases). This CDR3 region has 14 residues. The germline V gene encodes CDR1 SGDLS and CDR2 YYNGEE. V lost 5 bases and J lost 4, with 12 bases in between. As DNA, the CDR3 is TGTGCCAGCAGTAGGGACTCGGTCACCGGGGAGCTGTTTTTT. Residues: CASSRDSVTGELFF. Supplemented by reference TRBV9 and TRBJ2-2, the full variable domain reads DSGVTQTPKHLITATGQRVTLRCSPRSGDLSVYWYQQSLDQGLQFLIQYYNGEERAKGNILERFSAQQFPDLHSELNLSSLELGDSALYFCASSRDSVTGELFFGEGSRLTVL.

This clone was seen only a few times. This chain uses TRBV19 with TRBJ1-5; no reliable D call. This CDR3 comprises 15 residues. Germline CDR1 LNHDA, CDR2 SQIVND (reference sequence). V gave up 3 bases and J gave up 2 bases, with 11 bases separating them. The CDR3 DNA is TGTGCCAGTAGTATTGGAGGGAAACGCAATCAGCCCCAGCATTTT. The encoded protein is CASSIGGKRNQPQHF.

The rearrangement joins TRBV9 to TRBJ2-2; 8 bases map to TRBD2. Per germline, CDR1 SGDLS and CDR2 YYNGEE. The V and J ends lost 0 bases and 1 base, in that order; junction bases with no gene match: 8. The CDR3 consists of 18 residues. CDR3 protein: CASSVGAGLAGNTGELFF. DNA for the CDR3: TGTGCCAGCAGCGTAGGGGCCGGGCTAGCGGGGAACACCGGGGAGCTGTTTTTT.

This chain connects TRBV4-2 to TRBJ2-7; D gene unclear. This CDR3 contains 13 residues. CDR1 and CDR2 (germline): LGHNA, YNFKEQ. V lost 0 bases to trimming and J lost 6 bases, with 9 bases between them. DNA for the CDR3: TGTGCCAGCAGCCAAGATCGAAGCCGCGAGCAGTACTTC. Protein: CASSQDRSREQYF.

This clone was observed a few times. The V and J genes are TRBV6-5 and TRBJ2-7; 10 bases align to TRBD2. V shed 10 bases and J 7 bases; nucleotides not matched to a gene: 13. The CDR3 extends over 14 amino acids. Germline-derived CDR1 and CDR2 are MNHEY and SVGAGI. CDR3 in amino acids: CATRPGLANKEQYF. In DNA form, the CDR3 reads TGTGCCACCCGACCGGGACTAGCGAATAAAGAGCAGTACTTC.

V usage is TRBV7-9 and J usage is TRBJ1-1; 9 bases map to TRBD1. This CDR3 region has 15 residues. V shed 2 bases, J shed 3 bases, and the junction held 4 bases outside the gene matches. Looked up from germline, CDR1 is SEHNR and CDR2 is FQNEAQ (reference sequence). CDR3 residues: CASSLTGGAYTEAFF. CDR3 DNA sequence: TGTGCCAGCAGCTTAACAGGGGGCGCGTACACTGAAGCTTTCTTT.

J is TRBJ2-7 and V is TRBV5-8, with 10 bases matching TRBD1. The V segment lost 4 bases and the J segment 5 bases; nucleotides outside the gene matches: 12. Germline CDR1 and CDR2: SGHTS and YDEGEE. The CDR3 runs to 16 residues. For the CDR3, the DNA is TGTGCCAGCAGCCTCGGCACCGGGACAGGGGATCACGAGCAGTACTTC. This gives the protein CASSLGTGTGDHEQYF. Drawing the rest from reference TRBV5-8 and TRBJ2-7, the complete variable domain is EAGVTQSPTHLIKTRGQQATLRCSPISGHTSVYWYQQALGLGLQFLLWYDEGEERNRGNFPPRFSGRQFPNYSSELNVNALELEDSALYLCASSLGTGTGDHEQYFGPGTRLTVT.

This sequence joins TRBV2 and TRBJ1-3, with 9 positions matching TRBD1. V was clipped by 6 bases and J by 16 bases; unmatched bases: 7. Germline-derived CDR1 and CDR2 are SNHLY and FYNNEI. This CDR3 has 11 amino acids. CDR3 in amino acids: CASREWDRVYF. CDR3 coding DNA: TGTGCCAGCAGAGAATGGGACAGGGTTTATTTT.

V is TRBV15 and J is TRBJ2-4, with 9 bases fitting TRBD1. Germline CDR1 reads LNHNV; CDR2 reads YYDKDF (reference sequence). CDR3 length: 15 residues. J gave up 2 bases and V 8 bases, and 7 bases lay outside the gene matches. In DNA, the CDR3 is TGTGCCACCGAAACCGGGACAGGGTCCAAAAACATTCAGTACTTC. Translation: CATETGTGSKNIQYF.

This clone was seen only a few times. The chain has TRBV5-4 and TRBJ2-7; TRBD2 aligns across 9 bases. This CDR3 has 15 amino acids. Germline V gene sequence: CDR1 SGHNT, CDR2 YYREEE (reference sequence). V shed 0 bases, J shed 3 bases, and the junction held 4 bases outside the gene matches. The CDR3 here is CASSLASGIYYEQYF. For the CDR3, the DNA is TGTGCCAGCAGCTTGGCTAGCGGGATCTACTACGAGCAGTACTTC.

This clone was seen more than once but under ten times. The chain couples TRBV7-9 to TRBJ1-1; D not resolved. Trimming took 2 bases from V and 0 from J, leaving 7 bases between them. Looked up from germline, CDR1 is SEHNR and CDR2 is FQNEAQ (reference sequence). This CDR3 comprises 14 residues. The CDR3 DNA reads TGTGCCAGCAGCTTACAAAACATGAACACTGAAGCTTTCTTT. Residues: CASSLQNMNTEAFF.

V is TRBV6-1 and J is TRBJ2-2, with 9 bases fitting TRBD1. V lost 4 bases to trimming and J lost 6 bases; unmatched junction nucleotides: 9. This CDR3 is built from 16 residues. Germline-derived CDR1 and CDR2 are MNHNS and SASEGT. The CDR3 is CASSASGTGFAGELFF. For the CDR3, the DNA is TGTGCCAGCAGTGCCTCAGGGACAGGGTTCGCCGGGGAGCTGTTTTTT.

The chain carries TRBV2 and TRBJ1-6, with 9 nucleotides matching TRBD1. Germline V gene lookup returns CDR1 SNHLY and CDR2 FYNNEI. The CDR3 extends over 14 amino acids. Losses at the gene ends were 6 bases for V and 7 bases for J; bases not matched to a gene: 4. The CDR3 spells CASRAGQGNSPLHF. The DNA for the CDR3 is TGTGCCAGCAGGGCGGGACAGGGAAATTCACCCCTCCACTTT.

This clone showed up just a few times. V and J are TRBV2 and TRBJ2-1; D possibly corresponds to TRBD1 (5 bases). Trimming left V 3 bases short and J 1 base short, with 10 bases between. CDR1 is SNHLY and CDR2 is FYNNEI in the germline V gene. This CDR3 region has 15 residues. The CDR3 loop is CASSDRQGSYNEQFF. CDR3 coding DNA: TGTGCCAGCAGTGATCGGCAGGGATCCTACAATGAGCAGTTCTTC.

This clone has just a few counts. V is TRBV5-1 and J is TRBJ2-1, with 9 bases lining up with TRBD2. The V gene's germline CDR1 is SGHRS and CDR2 YFSETQ. With V trimmed by 4 bases and J by 4 bases, 6 bases remained unmatched. This CDR3 contains 15 residues. This chain's CDR3 is CASSRSGGHYNEQFF. The CDR3 bases are TGCGCCAGCAGCCGAAGCGGGGGGCATTACAATGAGCAGTTCTTC.

This clone occurred a few times. The chain carries TRBV6-6 and TRBJ1-5; D possibly corresponds to TRBD1 (5 bases). Deletions cut 2 bases from V and 7 bases from J, with 15 bases between. Looked up from germline, CDR1 is MNHNY and CDR2 is SVGAGI (reference sequence). CDR3 size: 15 residues. DNA of the CDR3: TGTGCCAGCAGTTACCAGTTGGCGGGGGGGCAGCCCCAGCATTTT. Protein: CASSYQLAGGQPQHF.

This clone has a handful of counts. This chain links TRBV13 with TRBJ1-1; D is uncertain. This CDR3 has 15 residues. Germline CDR1 and CDR2: PRHDT and FYEKMQ (reference sequence). Trimming removed 5 bases at V and 0 bases at J, with 13 bases between. CDR3 DNA: TGTGCCAGCAGCCGGGGAGGCCACATGAACACTGAAGCTTTCTTT. This sequence encodes CASSRGGHMNTEAFF.

The chain recombines TRBV6-5 with TRBJ2-1, with 15 positions matching TRBD2. CDR3 length: 14 amino acids. Germline CDR1 MNHEY, CDR2 SVGAGI. The V segment lost 6 bases and the J segment 12 bases; nucleotides outside the gene matches: 6. The CDR3 protein is CASSKGLAGGGQFF. The CDR3 DNA is TGTGCCAGCAGCAAGGGACTAGCGGGAGGAGGGCAGTTCTTC.

The gene calls are TRBV7-3 and TRBJ2-3; 9 bases map to TRBD2. Germline V gene data show CDR1 as SGHTA and CDR2 as FQGTGA. Trimming took 0 bases from V and 5 from J; bases not matched to a gene: 3. The CDR3 sequence is 15 residues long. Here the CDR3 reads CASSLTPAGGDTQYF. The CDR3, as DNA: TGTGCCAGCAGCTTAACACCAGCGGGAGGAGATACGCAGTATTTT.

This clone was seen only a few times. The rearrangement links TRBV5-1 to TRBJ2-1; 12 nucleotides agree with TRBD2. Looked up from germline, CDR1 is SGHRS and CDR2 is YFSETQ. With V trimmed by 0 bases and J by 7 bases, 8 bases remained unmatched. The CDR3 sequence is 17 residues long. This CDR3 reads CASSLAPLAGGLNEQFF. The CDR3 DNA follows: TGCGCCAGCAGCTTGGCCCCTCTAGCGGGAGGGCTGAATGAGCAGTTCTTC. Combining the CDR3 with reference TRBV5-1 and TRBJ2-1 gives the whole variable domain KAGVTQTPRYLIKTRGQQVTLSCSPISGHRSVSWYQQTPGQGLQFLFEYFSETQRNKGNFPGRFSGRQFSNSRSEMNVSTLELGDSALYLCASSLAPLAGGLNEQFFGPGTRLTVL.

Concerning this clone: This sample includes further DNA sequences coding for the same CDR3. The genes are TRBV5-1 and TRBJ1-1; D might be TRBD1 (6 bases). CDR1 and CDR2 (germline): SGHRS, YFSETQ. The CDR3 runs 14 residues. V lost 0 bases to trimming and J lost 0 bases, with 6 bases between them. CDR3 protein: CASSLGQVNTEAFF. The DNA for the CDR3 is TGCGCCAGCAGCTTGGGACAGGTGAACACTGAAGCTTTCTTT. The full variable domain, in which reference TRBV5-1 and TRBJ1-1 provide the parts outside the CDR3, is KAGVTQTPRYLIKTRGQQVTLSCSPISGHRSVSWYQQTPGQGLQFLFEYFSETQRNKGNFPGRFSGRQFSNSRSEMNVSTLELGDSALYLCASSLGQVNTEAFFGQGTRLTVV.

The rearrangement joins TRBV5-1 to TRBJ2-1, with D perhaps TRBD1 (5 bases). V lost 2 bases and J lost 7, with 13 bases in between. Germline CDR1 is SGHRS and CDR2 is YFSETQ. The CDR3 runs to 14 residues. The CDR3: CASSFPPKGNEQFF. CDR3 sequence (DNA): TGCGCCAGCAGCTTCCCTCCTAAGGGGAATGAGCAGTTCTTC.